The 27 T cell receptor beta chains listed next were all sequenced from one sample in a study of blood T cell repertoires in COVID-19. Sequencing used immunoSEQ multiplex PCR; TCRdb keeps in-frame clones, though not all of them. Altogether over 30,000 clones are present, about 90% being singletons, with the ten largest covering 0.9% to 1.1%. The sequencing sample was made of peripheral blood. The receptors shown here come from an older man with active or convalescent COVID-19.

The chain has TRBV18 and TRBJ1-1; 7 nucleotides line up with TRBD1. The V gene's germline CDR1 is KGHSH and CDR2 LQKENI. Trimming cost V 1 base and J 1 base; bases outside gene matches: 0. CDR3 length: 14 amino acids. CDR3 in amino acids: CASSPQGANTEAFF. The DNA of the CDR3 is TGTGCCAGCTCACCACAGGGGGCGAACACTGAAGCTTTCTTT.

CDR3 amino acids: CASTVRQGLGYTF. The CDR3 DNA reads as TGTGCCAGCACCGTCAGACAGGGGTTAGGCTACACCTTC. The chain joins TRBV6-5 to TRBJ1-2; 8 bases map to TRBD1. Germline V gene lookup returns CDR1 MNHEY and CDR2 SVGAGI. The length of the CDR3 is 13 residues. The J segment lost 8 bases and the V segment lost 7 bases, leaving 9 bases of the junction unmatched.

V is TRBV18 and J is TRBJ1-2, with TRBD1 matching over 7 bases. The J segment lost 0 bases and the V segment lost 6 bases, leaving 4 bases of the junction unmatched. This CDR3 region has 14 residues. Germline values: CDR1 KGHSH, CDR2 LQKENI. CDR3 sequence reads: CASSRDRANYGYTF. The CDR3 bases are TGTGCCAGCTCCCGGGACAGAGCTAACTATGGCTACACCTTC.

CDR3 in amino acids: CASSLVFGLYSPLHF. The DNA of the CDR3 is TGCGCCAGCAGCTTGGTGTTCGGACTGTATTCACCCCTCCACTTT. The V gene is TRBV5-1, the J gene TRBJ1-6; no reliable D call. The CDR3 consists of 15 residues. Per the germline V gene, CDR1 is SGHRS and CDR2 is YFSETQ. Trimming took 0 bases from V and 8 from J, leaving 12 bases between them.

The gene calls are TRBV28 and TRBJ2-1, with unresolved D. Looked up from germline, CDR1 is MDHEN and CDR2 is SYDVKM. V shed 5 bases and J shed 4 bases, with 27 bases lying between them. CDR3 size: 19 residues. The CDR3 sequence is CASSTTDPRLLLMYNEQFF. In DNA form, the CDR3 reads TGTGCCAGCAGTACCACTGACCCAAGACTTCTCCTGATGTACAATGAGCAGTTCTTC.

This chain connects TRBV6-2 or TRBV6-3 to TRBJ1-1; D not certain. The CDR3 loop spans 13 amino acids. Trimming took 0 bases from V and 3 from J, leaving 5 bases between them. The germline CDR1 and CDR2 sequences are MNHEY and SVGEGT. This chain's CDR3 is CASSYSEDTEAFF. The CDR3 DNA reads as TGTGCCAGCAGTTACTCGGAGGACACTGAAGCTTTCTTT.

The rearrangement joins TRBV5-1 to TRBJ2-1; 9 nucleotides align to TRBD1. J lost 7 bases, V lost 4 bases, and 6 bases had no gene match. CDR1 is SGHRS and CDR2 is YFSETQ in the germline V gene. The CDR3 consists of 14 residues. CDR3 sequence (DNA): TGCGCCAGCAGCGCCGGGACAGGGTATAATGAGCAGTTCTTC. Protein product: CASSAGTGYNEQFF.

This rearrangement joins TRBV7-2 to TRBJ2-5, with a possible D match to TRBD2 (5 bases). CDR3 length equals 15 residues. V lost 5 bases to trimming and J lost 5 bases, with 18 bases between them. Germline loops: CDR1 SGHTA, CDR2 FQGNSA. CDR3 DNA: TGTGCCAGCAGCCCCGGACTGCCGAGAGGGGAGACCCAGTACTTC. Its protein is CASSPGLPRGETQYF.

The V gene is TRBV7-2, the J gene TRBJ1-2; 12 bases map to TRBD1. This CDR3 contains 15 residues. Germline CDR1 SGHTA, CDR2 FQGNSA. The junction had 5 bases not matched to a gene; V was cut back by 5 bases and J by 4 bases. This chain's CDR3 is CASSTRDRGLYGYTF. CDR3 nucleotides: TGTGCCAGCAGCACACGGGACAGGGGGCTCTATGGCTACACCTTC.

V usage is TRBV6-5 and J usage is TRBJ1-2; 7 bases match TRBD1. Germline CDR1 reads MNHEY; CDR2 reads SVGAGI. Trimming cost V 5 bases and J 4 bases; bases outside gene matches: 10. The CDR3 covers 15 residues. Here the CDR3 DNA reads TGTGCCAGCAGTCCCCGACAGGGATCGGCCTATGGCTACACCTTC. Encoded protein: CASSPRQGSAYGYTF.

The CDR3 DNA is TGTGCCAGCAGTTACGCCGGGACAGGGAGTATTCAGCCCCAGCATTTT. This translates into CASSYAGTGSIQPQHF. The chain links TRBV6-2 or TRBV6-3 to TRBJ1-5; TRBD1 agrees at 9 bases. Unmatched junction bases numbered 8, after V lost 2 bases and J lost 6 bases. The CDR3 sequence is 16 residues long. Germline CDR1 and CDR2: MNHEY and SVGEGT.

This chain uses TRBV5-4 with TRBJ2-1; 9 bases align to TRBD2. V lost 4 bases and J lost 6; bases outside the gene matches: 14. The CDR3 has 17 residues. In germline, CDR1 is SGHNT, CDR2 YYREEE (reference sequence). CDR3 nucleotides: TGTGCCAGCAGCGCTCCCCTAGGAGCGGGAGGTACCAATGAGCAGTTCTTC. It translates to CASSAPLGAGGTNEQFF.

The rearrangement links TRBV5-1 to TRBJ1-6; D call uncertain. V lost 2 bases and J lost 4, with 7 bases in between. The CDR3 sequence is 14 residues long. Germline CDR1 is SGHRS and CDR2 is YFSETQ. CDR3 sequence (DNA): TGCGCCAGCAGCTTTGAGGCGTATAATTCACCCCTCCACTTT. This sequence encodes CASSFEAYNSPLHF.

This clone has a single count. The chain uses TRBV2 and TRBJ1-6, with no clear D. Between the trimmed V and J ends, which lost 3 bases and 6 bases, there was a span of 12 bases. The CDR3 length is 15 residues. Germline values: CDR1 SNHLY, CDR2 FYNNEI. CDR3 sequence: CASSDRHGSNSPLHF. CDR3 DNA: TGTGCCAGCAGTGACCGACACGGTTCTAATTCACCCCTCCACTTT.

The chain uses TRBV7-2 and TRBJ2-7; 7 bases match TRBD1. Germline CDR1 and CDR2: SGHTA and FQGNSA. The CDR3 contains 15 residues. The trim removed 1 base at V and 5 bases at J, leaving 8 bases unmatched. In DNA, the CDR3 is TGTGCCAGCAGCTTAGGCTCAAGACAGGGCAACGAGCAGTACTTC. It yields the protein CASSLGSRQGNEQYF.

This clone was counted once. The chain has TRBV7-2 and TRBJ2-7, with 7 bases lining up with TRBD1. The CDR3 loop spans 15 amino acids. Germline trimming cut 5 bases from V and 4 bases from J; bases unmatched to any gene: 11. Germline CDR1 reads SGHTA; CDR2 reads FQGNSA. CDR3 bases: TGTGCCAGCAGCCTCCTTAGTGACAGGGCATACGAGCAGTACTTC. The encoded protein is CASSLLSDRAYEQYF.

This chain links TRBV6-6 with TRBJ2-3; D gene ambiguous. Trimming took 4 bases from V and 6 from J, leaving 8 bases between them. CDR1 MNHNY and CDR2 SVGAGI come from the germline V gene (reference sequence). The CDR3 has 12 residues. CDR3 region: CASSFAVDTQYF. The CDR3, as DNA: TGTGCCAGCAGTTTCGCGGTTGATACGCAGTATTTT.

This chain connects TRBV6-7 to TRBJ2-1, with 10 bases aligning to TRBD2. TRBV6-7 is reported as an ORF; its role is uncertain. Trimming cost V 2 bases and J 7 bases; bases outside gene matches: 20. The CDR3 sequence is 20 residues long. CDR3 sequence (DNA): TGTGCCAGCAGTTACGTGTCAGCCTTACCAGCGGGGGGGACTCGGAATGAGCAGTTCTTC. This gives the protein CASSYVSALPAGGTRNEQFF.

The chain carries TRBV2 and TRBJ2-1; 11 nucleotides match TRBD2. Per germline, CDR1 SNHLY and CDR2 FYNNEI. The CDR3 has 15 residues. Trimming removed 3 bases from V and 2 bases from J; junction bases left unmatched: 0. This CDR3 is CASSETSGTYNEQFF. The CDR3 bases are TGTGCCAGCAGTGAGACTAGCGGGACCTACAATGAGCAGTTCTTC.

The chain is built from TRBV5-4 and TRBJ2-7; 7 nucleotides agree with TRBD1. This CDR3 has 16 residues. CDR1 is SGHNT and CDR2 is YYREEE in the germline V gene (reference sequence). V was clipped by 4 bases and J by 3 bases; unmatched bases: 13. In DNA form, the CDR3 reads TGTGCCAGCAGCCCCGCCAAGACAGGGCCAGTCTACGAGCAGTACTTC. It encodes CASSPAKTGPVYEQYF.

J is TRBJ1-1 and V is TRBV28, with D maybe TRBD1 (6 bases). Per germline, CDR1 MDHEN and CDR2 SYDVKM. The CDR3 is 15 residues long. V shed 5 bases and J shed 0 bases, with 13 bases lying between them. The CDR3 spells CASSGAGDLNTEAFF. CDR3 nucleotide sequence: TGTGCCAGCAGTGGCGCAGGGGATTTGAACACTGAAGCTTTCTTT.

This sequence joins TRBV19 and TRBJ1-2; 9 bases are a match to TRBD1. V dropped 3 bases and J dropped 3; count of bases not matched to a gene: 8. In germline, CDR1 is LNHDA, CDR2 SQIVND (reference sequence). The CDR3 totals 16 residues. The CDR3 region is CASSIFAGTGHYGYTF. CDR3 sequence (DNA): TGTGCCAGTAGTATTTTCGCCGGGACAGGGCACTATGGCTACACCTTC. The full variable domain, completed using reference TRBV19 and TRBJ1-2, is DGGITQSPKYLFRKEGQNVTLSCEQNLNHDAMYWYRQDPGQGLRLIYYSQIVNDFQKGDIAEGYSVSREKKESFPLTVTSAQKNPTAFYLCASSIFAGTGHYGYTFGSGTRLTVV.

The J gene is TRBJ1-3, the V gene TRBV15; D may be TRBD1 (5 bases). The V and J ends lost 5 bases and 8 bases respectively, with 16 bases between them. The CDR3 consists of 14 residues. CDR1 is LNHNV and CDR2 is YYDKDF in the germline V gene (reference sequence). CDR3 nucleotides: TGTGCCACCAGCCCGCGACTAGGGGCTGACACCATATATTTT. As protein: CATSPRLGADTIYF.

The chain carries TRBV6-5 and TRBJ2-5; 7 nucleotides agree with TRBD1. Per the germline V gene, CDR1 is MNHEY and CDR2 is SVGAGI. With V trimmed by 7 bases and J by 2 bases, 4 bases remained unmatched. The CDR3 runs to 13 residues. In DNA, the CDR3 is TGTGCCAGCATTAAGACAGGGCAAGAGACCCAGTACTTC. Its translation is CASIKTGQETQYF.

This chain joins TRBV2 and TRBJ2-7; 11 positions match TRBD1. CDR3 length: 16 amino acids. J gave up 6 bases and V 3 bases, and 10 bases lay outside the gene matches. In germline, CDR1 is SNHLY, CDR2 FYNNEI. CDR3 nucleotide sequence: TGTGCCAGCAGTGAGTATTCGGGACAGGGGGGCGGCGAGCAGTACTTC. Translating gives CASSEYSGQGGGEQYF.

This clone was detected once. V usage is TRBV28 and J usage is TRBJ2-3; D gene ambiguous. Germline values: CDR1 MDHEN, CDR2 SYDVKM. This CDR3 is 13 amino acids long. Trimming cost V 7 bases and J 8 bases, with 16 bases left between them. As DNA, the CDR3 is TGTGCCAGCACCTCCTTGCCCGGTCGTACGCAGTATTTT. Protein product: CASTSLPGRTQYF.

The chain uses TRBV12-5 and TRBJ2-3, with no clear D. The CDR3 sequence is 15 residues long. Trimming removed 6 bases from V and 1 base from J, with 14 bases in between. The germline CDR1 and CDR2 sequences are LGHNT and FRNRAP. The DNA for the CDR3 is TGTGCTAGTGGCCAGATGTCTCGGGGCACAGATACGCAGTATTTT. Translating it yields CASGQMSRGTDTQYF.